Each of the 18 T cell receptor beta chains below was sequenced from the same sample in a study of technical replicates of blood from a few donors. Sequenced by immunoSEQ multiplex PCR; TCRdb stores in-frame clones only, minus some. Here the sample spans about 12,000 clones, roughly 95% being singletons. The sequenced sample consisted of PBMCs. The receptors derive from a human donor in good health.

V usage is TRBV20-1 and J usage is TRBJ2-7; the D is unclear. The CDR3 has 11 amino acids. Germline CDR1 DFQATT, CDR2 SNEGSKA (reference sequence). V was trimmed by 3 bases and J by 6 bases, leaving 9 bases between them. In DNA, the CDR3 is TGCAGTGCTAGCCAGACTTTCGAGCAGTACTTC. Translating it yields CSASQTFEQYF.

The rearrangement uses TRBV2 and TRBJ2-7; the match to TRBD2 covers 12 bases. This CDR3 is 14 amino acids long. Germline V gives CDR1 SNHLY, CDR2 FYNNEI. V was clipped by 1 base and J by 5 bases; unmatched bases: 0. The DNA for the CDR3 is TGTGCCAGCAGTGAAGGACTAGCGGGAGACGAGCAGTACTTC. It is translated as CASSEGLAGDEQYF. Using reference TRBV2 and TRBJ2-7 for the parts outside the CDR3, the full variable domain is EPEVTQTPSHQVTQMGQEVILRCVPISNHLYFYWYRQILGQKVEFLVSFYNNEISEKSEIFDDQFSVERPDGSNFTLKIRSTKLEDSAMYFCASSEGLAGDEQYFGPGTRLTVT.

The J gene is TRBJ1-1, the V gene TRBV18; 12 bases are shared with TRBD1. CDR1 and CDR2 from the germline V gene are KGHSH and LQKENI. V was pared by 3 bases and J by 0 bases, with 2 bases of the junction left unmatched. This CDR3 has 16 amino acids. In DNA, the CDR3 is TGTGCCAGCTCACCTGGGACAGGGGGCGTGAACACTGAAGCTTTCTTT. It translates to CASSPGTGGVNTEAFF.

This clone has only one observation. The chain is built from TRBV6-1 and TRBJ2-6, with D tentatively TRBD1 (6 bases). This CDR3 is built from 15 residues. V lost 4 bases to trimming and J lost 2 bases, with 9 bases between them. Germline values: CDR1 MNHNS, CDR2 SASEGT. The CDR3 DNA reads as TGTGCCAGCAGTGGGAACAGGGCTGGGGCCAACGTCCTGACTTTC. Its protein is CASSGNRAGANVLTF.

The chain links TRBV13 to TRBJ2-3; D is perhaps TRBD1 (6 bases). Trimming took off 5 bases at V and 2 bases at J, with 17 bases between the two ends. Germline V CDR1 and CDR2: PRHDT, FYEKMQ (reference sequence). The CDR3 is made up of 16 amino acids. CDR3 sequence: CASSPGTRGNTDTQYF. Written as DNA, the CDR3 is TGTGCCAGCAGCCCCGGGACCAGGGGAAACACAGATACGCAGTATTTT.

The chain's CDR3 is CASSLMTGGTEAFF. The CDR3 DNA reads TGCGCCAGCAGCTTGATGACAGGGGGCACTGAAGCTTTCTTT. The genes are TRBV5-1 and TRBJ1-1; 9 nucleotides line up with TRBD1. Germline V lookup: CDR1 SGHRS, CDR2 YFSETQ. The CDR3 length is 14 residues. Trimming took 1 base from V and 4 from J; bases not matched to a gene: 2.

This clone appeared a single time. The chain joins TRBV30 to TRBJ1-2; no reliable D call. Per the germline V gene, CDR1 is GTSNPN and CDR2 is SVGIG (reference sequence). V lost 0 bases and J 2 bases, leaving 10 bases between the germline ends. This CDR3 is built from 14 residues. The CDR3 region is CAWSVDSGNYGYTF. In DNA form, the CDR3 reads TGTGCCTGGAGTGTCGACTCGGGAAACTATGGCTACACCTTC.

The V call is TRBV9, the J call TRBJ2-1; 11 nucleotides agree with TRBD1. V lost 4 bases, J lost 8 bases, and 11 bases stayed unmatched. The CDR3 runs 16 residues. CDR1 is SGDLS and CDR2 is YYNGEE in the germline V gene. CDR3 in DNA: TGTGCCAGCAGCTCCCAACCGGGACAGGGGGGCCATGAGCAGTTCTTC. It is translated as CASSSQPGQGGHEQFF.

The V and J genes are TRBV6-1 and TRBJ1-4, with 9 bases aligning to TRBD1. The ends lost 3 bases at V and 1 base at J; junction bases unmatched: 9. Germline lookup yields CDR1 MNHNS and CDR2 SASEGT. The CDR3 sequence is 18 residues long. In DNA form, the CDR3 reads TGTGCCAGCAGTGATCCCCGGGACAGGGCTCTAACTAATGAAAAACTGTTTTTT. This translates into CASSDPRDRALTNEKLFF.

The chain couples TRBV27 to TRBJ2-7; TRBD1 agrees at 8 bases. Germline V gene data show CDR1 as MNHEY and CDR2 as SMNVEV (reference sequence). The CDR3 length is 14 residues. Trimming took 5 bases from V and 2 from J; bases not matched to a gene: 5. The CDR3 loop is CASSLRDRPYEQYF. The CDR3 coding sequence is TGTGCCAGCAGTCTCCGGGACAGGCCCTACGAGCAGTACTTC.

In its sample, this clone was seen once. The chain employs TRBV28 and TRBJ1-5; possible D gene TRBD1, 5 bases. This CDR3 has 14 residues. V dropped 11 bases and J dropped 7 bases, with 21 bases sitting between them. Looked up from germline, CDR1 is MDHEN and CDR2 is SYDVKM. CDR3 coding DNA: TGTGCCGTAAGCAATGGGGGGTTTCGGCAGCCCCAGCATTTT. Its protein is CAVSNGGFRQPQHF. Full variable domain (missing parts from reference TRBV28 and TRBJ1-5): DVKVTQSSRYLVKRTGEKVFLECVQDMDHENMFWYRQDPGLGLRLIYFSYDVKMKEKGDIPEGYSVSREKKERFSLILESASTNQTSMYLCAVSNGGFRQPQHFGDGTRLSIL.

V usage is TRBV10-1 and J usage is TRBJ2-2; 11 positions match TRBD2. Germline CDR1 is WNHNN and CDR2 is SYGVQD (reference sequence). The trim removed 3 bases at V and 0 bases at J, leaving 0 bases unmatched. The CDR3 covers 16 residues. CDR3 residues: CASSELAGANTGELFF. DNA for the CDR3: TGCGCCAGCAGTGAACTAGCGGGAGCGAACACCGGGGAGCTGTTTTTT.

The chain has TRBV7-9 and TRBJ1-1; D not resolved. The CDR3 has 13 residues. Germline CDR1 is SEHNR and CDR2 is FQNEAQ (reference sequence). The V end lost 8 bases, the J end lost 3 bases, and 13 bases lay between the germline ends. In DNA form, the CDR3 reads TGTGCCAGCCCAGGTCGGGAGTACACTGAAGCTTTCTTT. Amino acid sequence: CASPGREYTEAFF.

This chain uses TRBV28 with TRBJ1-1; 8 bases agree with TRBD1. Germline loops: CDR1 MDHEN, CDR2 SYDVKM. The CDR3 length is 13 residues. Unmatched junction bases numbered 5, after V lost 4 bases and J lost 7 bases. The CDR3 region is CASSYHGTGEAFF. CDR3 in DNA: TGTGCCAGCAGTTACCATGGGACAGGTGAAGCTTTCTTT. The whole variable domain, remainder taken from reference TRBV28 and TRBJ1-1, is DVKVTQSSRYLVKRTGEKVFLECVQDMDHENMFWYRQDPGLGLRLIYFSYDVKMKEKGDIPEGYSVSREKKERFSLILESASTNQTSMYLCASSYHGTGEAFFGQGTRLTVV.

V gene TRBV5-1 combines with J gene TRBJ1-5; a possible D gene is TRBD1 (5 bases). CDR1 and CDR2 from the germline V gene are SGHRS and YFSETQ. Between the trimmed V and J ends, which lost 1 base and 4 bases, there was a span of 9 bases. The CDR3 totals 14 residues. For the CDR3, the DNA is TGCGCCAGCAGCTTGTCCGGACAAAATCAGCCCCAGCATTTT. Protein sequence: CASSLSGQNQPQHF.

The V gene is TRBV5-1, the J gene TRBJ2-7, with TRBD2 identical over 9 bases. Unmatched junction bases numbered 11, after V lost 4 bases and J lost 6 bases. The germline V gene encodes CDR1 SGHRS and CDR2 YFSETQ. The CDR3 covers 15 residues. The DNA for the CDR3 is TGCGCCAGCAGCACCCGGTTTAGCGGGAGTGCCGAGCAGTACTTC. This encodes CASSTRFSGSAEQYF.

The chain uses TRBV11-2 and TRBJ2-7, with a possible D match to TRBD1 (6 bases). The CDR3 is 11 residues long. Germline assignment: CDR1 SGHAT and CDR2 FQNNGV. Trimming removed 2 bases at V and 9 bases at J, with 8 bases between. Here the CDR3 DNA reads TGTGCCAGCAGCTTAACACAGGGGCAGTACTTC. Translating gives CASSLTQGQYF.

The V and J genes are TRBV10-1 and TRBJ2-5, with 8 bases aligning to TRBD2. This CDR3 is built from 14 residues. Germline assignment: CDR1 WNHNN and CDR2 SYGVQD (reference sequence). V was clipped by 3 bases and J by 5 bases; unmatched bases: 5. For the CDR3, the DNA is TGCGCCAGCAGTGACAGCGGGAGTGTCGAGACCCAGTACTTC. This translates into CASSDSGSVETQYF.